This entry lists 32 T cell receptor beta chains sequenced from one sample in a study of shared clonotypes between healthy human individuals. Data came from immunoSEQ multiplex PCR; TCRdb stores just in-frame clones and leaves some out. The table records roughly 570,000 clones, 98% of them present only once. Cells designated naive CD8 were CD45RO-negative and were positively selected for CCR7, with terminally differentiated effector memory CD45RA+ cells excluded. The source material was naive CD8+ T cells sorted from blood. The receptors derive from a young man in good health.

V and J are TRBV10-3 and TRBJ2-6; a weak D match, TRBD1 (5 bases). V dropped 6 bases and J dropped 1 base, with 10 bases sitting between them. Germline V CDR1 and CDR2: ENHRY, SYGVKD. There are 15 residues in the CDR3. The CDR3 sequence is CAISEDNSGANVLTF. The CDR3 bases are TGTGCCATCAGCGAGGACAATTCTGGGGCCAACGTCCTGACTTTC.

The chain combines TRBV6-4 with TRBJ2-7, with D unresolved. The CDR3 length is 13 residues. CDR1 is MRHNA and CDR2 is SNTAGT in the germline V gene. The V gene lost 5 bases and the J gene lost 3 bases, with 11 bases spanning the gap. CDR3 bases: TGTGCCAGCAGTCCTGGAGCCGACTACGAGCAGTACTTC. It codes for CASSPGADYEQYF.

This chain connects TRBV21-1 to TRBJ1-4. TRBV21-1 represents a pseudogene. The CDR3 contains 18 residues. The chain's CDR3 is CASSKANKGLATNEKLFF. CDR3 nucleotide sequence: TGTGCCAGCAGCAAAGCGAACAAGGGCTTGGCAACTAATGAAAAACTGTTTTTT.

In nucleotides, the CDR3 is TGTGCCAGCAGCTTGGGGAGCGGGACTTATGAAGCTTTCTTT. Translating gives CASSLGSGTYEAFF. J is TRBJ1-1 and V is TRBV11-2, with D possibly matching TRBD1 (5 bases). The CDR3 loop spans 14 amino acids. V lost 3 bases and J lost 7, with 15 bases in between. Per the germline V gene, CDR1 is SGHAT and CDR2 is FQNNGV. The variable domain in full, with the rest retrieved from reference TRBV11-2 and TRBJ1-1, is EAGVAQSPRYKIIEKRQSVAFWCNPISGHATLYWYQQILGQGPKLLIQFQNNGVVDDSQLPKDRFSAERLKGVDSTLKIQPAKLEDSAVYLCASSLGSGTYEAFFGQGTRLTVV.

This clone was found once. The rearrangement links TRBV6-1 to TRBJ2-7, with TRBD1 matching over 7 bases. J lost 6 bases, V lost 10 bases, and 9 bases had no gene match. This CDR3 has 12 amino acids. Germline V gene data show CDR1 as MNHNS and CDR2 as SASEGT. The CDR3 protein is CATTGPNVEQYF. The CDR3 nucleotides are TGTGCCACGACAGGGCCGAACGTCGAGCAGTACTTC.

The chain carries TRBV29-1 and TRBJ2-7; D might be TRBD2 (5 bases). V was shortened by 7 bases and J by 2 bases, with 12 bases between the two germline ends. Germline V CDR1 and CDR2: SQVTM, ANQGSEA. The CDR3 runs to 12 residues. The CDR3 DNA is TGCAGCGCTGCCGGGAATACCTACGAGCAGTACTTC. It is translated as CSAAGNTYEQYF.

The rearrangement joins TRBV27 to TRBJ1-1; D not certain. CDR3 length equals 15 residues. Between the trimmed V and J ends, which lost 2 bases and 10 bases, there was a span of 20 bases. Germline CDR1 is MNHEY and CDR2 is SMNVEV (reference sequence). This chain's CDR3 is CASSLNTRRNKGAFF. CDR3 coding DNA: TGTGCCAGCAGTTTAAACACCAGAAGGAATAAGGGAGCTTTCTTT.

On this clone itself: Other DNA sequences in this specimen translate into the identical CDR3. The chain employs TRBV9 and TRBJ1-5; D remains unclear. The V gene's germline CDR1 is SGDLS and CDR2 YYNGEE. The CDR3 has 14 amino acids. V was clipped by 0 bases and J by 4 bases, with 8 bases between them. This CDR3 is CASSVEGGNQPQHF. Here the CDR3 DNA reads TGTGCCAGCAGCGTAGAGGGAGGAAATCAGCCCCAGCATTTT. The variable domain in full, with the rest retrieved from reference TRBV9 and TRBJ1-5, is DSGVTQTPKHLITATGQRVTLRCSPRSGDLSVYWYQQSLDQGLQFLIQYYNGEERAKGNILERFSAQQFPDLHSELNLSSLELGDSALYFCASSVEGGNQPQHFGDGTRLSIL.

This chain connects TRBV9 to TRBJ1-4, with a weak D call TRBD1 (5 bases). Germline V lookup: CDR1 SGDLS, CDR2 YYNGEE. V was pared by 4 bases and J by 7 bases, with 17 bases between. The CDR3 consists of 15 residues. The CDR3 region is CASSPTGPPSEKLFF. CDR3 nucleotides: TGTGCCAGCAGCCCCACGGGGCCCCCAAGTGAAAAACTGTTTTTT.

The chain joins TRBV2 to TRBJ2-1, with D possibly matching TRBD2 (5 bases). Germline CDR1 reads SNHLY; CDR2 reads FYNNEI. V was clipped by 1 base and J by 10 bases, with 14 bases between them. CDR3 length: 14 amino acids. CDR3 in amino acids: CASSEELVGPEQFF. Here the CDR3 DNA reads TGTGCCAGCAGTGAAGAACTAGTTGGGCCGGAGCAGTTCTTC. Variable domain in full (rest from reference TRBV2 and TRBJ2-1): EPEVTQTPSHQVTQMGQEVILRCVPISNHLYFYWYRQILGQKVEFLVSFYNNEISEKSEIFDDQFSVERPDGSNFTLKIRSTKLEDSAMYFCASSEELVGPEQFFGPGTRLTVL.

The chain joins TRBV5-1 to TRBJ2-3; a possible D gene is TRBD2 (6 bases). From germline, CDR1 is SGHRS and CDR2 YFSETQ. Deletions cut 5 bases from V and 4 bases from J, with 17 bases between. This CDR3 has 15 amino acids. The CDR3 reads CASRGRGRESDTQYF. In nucleotides, the CDR3 is TGCGCCAGCAGAGGACGGGGCCGGGAGTCAGATACGCAGTATTTT.

The chain is built from TRBV9 and TRBJ2-5; unclear D gene. CDR3 length: 13 residues. From germline, CDR1 is SGDLS and CDR2 YYNGEE. The V end was cut by 1 base, the J end by 3 bases, with 7 bases between. DNA for the CDR3: TGTGCCAGCAGCGTAACAGTCAAAGAGACCCAGTACTTC. It translates to CASSVTVKETQYF.

This clone was observed once. This rearrangement joins TRBV9 to TRBJ2-7; D perhaps matches TRBD1 (6 bases). Deletions cut 4 bases from V and 0 bases from J, with 14 bases between. Germline CDR1 is SGDLS and CDR2 is YYNGEE. This CDR3 comprises 15 residues. DNA of the CDR3: TGTGCCAGCAGCCGGACCCGGGACACCTCCTACGAGCAGTACTTC. Amino acid sequence: CASSRTRDTSYEQYF.

The chain carries TRBV10-3 and TRBJ2-1, with 13 bases fitting TRBD2. The length of the CDR3 is 14 residues. Losses at the gene ends were 10 bases for V and 5 bases for J; bases not matched to a gene: 5. Germline V gene sequence: CDR1 ENHRY, CDR2 SYGVKD. CDR3 sequence reads: CASLLAGGNNEQFF. Here the CDR3 DNA reads TGTGCCAGCCTACTAGCGGGAGGGAACAATGAGCAGTTCTTC.

This rearrangement joins TRBV10-3 to TRBJ2-3, with D uncertain. Germline V gene sequence: CDR1 ENHRY, CDR2 SYGVKD. With 2 bases removed from V and 0 bases from J, the gap between germline ends came to 9 bases. CDR3 length: 15 amino acids. In DNA, the CDR3 is TGTGCCATCAGTGAGCCGCTTGGTAGCACAGATACGCAGTATTTT. It specifies CAISEPLGSTDTQYF.

The chain couples TRBV7-9 to TRBJ2-1; TRBD1 aligns across 8 bases. Trimming cost V 5 bases and J 2 bases; bases outside gene matches: 5. Per germline, CDR1 SEHNR and CDR2 FQNEAQ (reference sequence). The CDR3 is made up of 15 amino acids. CDR3 in amino acids: CASSHGQGPYNEQFF. DNA of the CDR3: TGTGCCAGCAGCCACGGACAGGGACCCTACAATGAGCAGTTCTTC. Variable domain in full (rest from reference TRBV7-9 and TRBJ2-1): DTGVSQNPRHKITKRGQNVTFRCDPISEHNRLYWYRQTLGQGPEFLTYFQNEAQLEKSRLLSDRFSAERPKGSFSTLEIQRTEQGDSAMYLCASSHGQGPYNEQFFGPGTRLTVL.

The chain uses TRBV7-9 and TRBJ2-3; D remains unclear. Looked up from germline, CDR1 is SEHNR and CDR2 is FQNEAQ (reference sequence). The CDR3 contains 14 residues. V was clipped by 1 base and J by 0 bases, with 5 bases between them. The DNA of the CDR3 is TGTGCCAGCAGCTTAGGAGACAGCACAGATACGCAGTATTTT. This translates into CASSLGDSTDTQYF.

V and J are TRBV14 and TRBJ2-1; 9 bases map to TRBD2. The trim removed 0 bases at V and 2 bases at J, leaving 5 bases unmatched. The CDR3 has 17 amino acids. Germline CDR1 SGHDN, CDR2 FVKESK. The CDR3 DNA reads as TGTGCCAGCAGCCAAGAGGTAGCGGGAGTACCCTACAATGAGCAGTTCTTC. This codes for CASSQEVAGVPYNEQFF.

The genes are TRBV10-2 and TRBJ2-7, with D maybe TRBD1 (5 bases). Trimming pared 8 bases from V and 0 bases from J, leaving 8 bases between. The CDR3 covers 12 residues. Germline CDR1 WSHSY, CDR2 SAAADI. The CDR3 spells CASGASSYEQYF. For the CDR3, the DNA is TGCGCCAGCGGGGCAAGCTCCTACGAGCAGTACTTC.

CDR3 region: CASSLDSGPPYEQYF. In DNA form, the CDR3 reads TGTGCCAGCAGCTTGGACAGCGGGCCCCCCTACGAGCAGTACTTC. The chain couples TRBV5-4 to TRBJ2-7; D may be TRBD2 (6 bases). Trimming left V 0 bases short and J 2 bases short, with 12 bases between. The V gene's germline CDR1 is SGHNT and CDR2 YYREEE (reference sequence). The CDR3 sequence is 15 residues long.

As concerns this clone: The same CDR3 can be traced to other DNA sequences in this sample. This rearrangement joins TRBV28 to TRBJ1-5; D perhaps matches TRBD1 (5 bases). This CDR3 contains 15 residues. The V end lost 1 base, the J end lost 0 bases, and 7 bases lay between the germline ends. CDR1 and CDR2 (germline): MDHEN, SYDVKM. In DNA form, the CDR3 reads TGTGCCAGCAGTTTATCAGGGACTAGCAATCAGCCCCAGCATTTT. As protein: CASSLSGTSNQPQHF.

The CDR3 sequence: CASSSLEETQYF. Here the CDR3 DNA reads TGTGCCAGCAGCTCTCTCGAAGAGACCCAGTACTTC. The chain links TRBV7-9 to TRBJ2-5; D gene unclear. The CDR3 runs 12 residues. The germline gives CDR1 SEHNR, CDR2 FQNEAQ (reference sequence). Trimming left V 4 bases short and J 3 bases short, with 6 bases between.

The chain employs TRBV5-1 and TRBJ2-2; D not certain. Trimming removed 1 base at V and 0 bases at J, with 13 bases between. CDR3 length equals 17 residues. The germline V gene has CDR1 SGHRS and CDR2 YFSETQ. The CDR3 nucleotides read TGCGCCAGCAGCTTGAACACGTTTTCTGCGAACACCGGGGAGCTGTTTTTT. Translating gives CASSLNTFSANTGELFF.

The chain is built from TRBV9 and TRBJ2-2, with D uncertain. The CDR3 contains 13 residues. V was shortened by 1 base and J by 7 bases, with 8 bases between the two germline ends. Germline CDR1 and CDR2: SGDLS and YYNGEE. DNA of the CDR3: TGTGCCAGCAGCGTAAAACAAAACGGGGAGCTGTTTTTT. This codes for CASSVKQNGELFF.

The rearrangement uses TRBV19 and TRBJ1-2, with 7 bases aligning to TRBD1. This CDR3 contains 15 residues. The germline gives CDR1 LNHDA, CDR2 SQIVND (reference sequence). After removal of 5 bases from V and 6 bases from J, the junction contained 12 bases not matched to a gene. This chain's CDR3 is CASSSYSGTANGYTF. CDR3 sequence (DNA): TGTGCCAGTAGTTCTTACTCCGGGACAGCAAATGGCTACACCTTC. The complete variable domain, with remaining parts taken from reference TRBV19 and TRBJ1-2, reads DGGITQSPKYLFRKEGQNVTLSCEQNLNHDAMYWYRQDPGQGLRLIYYSQIVNDFQKGDIAEGYSVSREKKESFPLTVTSAQKNPTAFYLCASSSYSGTANGYTFGSGTRLTVV.

This clone was counted a few times. The V and J genes are TRBV4-1 and TRBJ2-7; no definite D call. Between the trimmed V and J ends, which lost 0 bases and 6 bases, there was a span of 9 bases. The CDR3 runs 13 residues. Germline lookup yields CDR1 MGHRA and CDR2 YSYEKL. CDR3 sequence reads: CASSQDGLVEQYF. The DNA for the CDR3 is TGCGCCAGCAGCCAAGATGGGCTGGTCGAGCAGTACTTC.

The rearrangement joins TRBV5-6 to TRBJ2-1; no definite D call. Trimming cost V 0 bases and J 6 bases, with 13 bases left between them. The CDR3 is made up of 15 amino acids. In germline, CDR1 is SGHDT, CDR2 YYEEEE. CDR3: CASSLGRTAFNEQFF. The CDR3 coding sequence is TGTGCCAGCAGCTTGGGAAGGACCGCCTTCAATGAGCAGTTCTTC.

This clone was observed a single time. V usage is TRBV2 and J usage is TRBJ2-3; 7 bases align to TRBD2. Trimming cost V 1 base and J 2 bases; bases outside gene matches: 6. This CDR3 comprises 16 residues. Looked up from germline, CDR1 is SNHLY and CDR2 is FYNNEI. This CDR3 is CASSEVGSGYTDTQYF. In DNA, the CDR3 is TGTGCCAGCAGTGAAGTGGGTAGCGGGTACACAGATACGCAGTATTTT.

This clone was seen a single time. V gene TRBV5-1 combines with J gene TRBJ2-6; D gene ambiguous. The germline V gene encodes CDR1 SGHRS and CDR2 YFSETQ. The CDR3 runs to 14 residues. V gave up 4 bases and J gave up 4 bases, with 9 bases separating them. The CDR3 here is CASSPLPGANVLTF. In DNA, the CDR3 is TGCGCCAGCAGCCCTTTGCCAGGGGCCAACGTCCTGACTTTC.

The chain employs TRBV7-9 and TRBJ2-7; 7 bases fit TRBD1. CDR3 size: 14 residues. The germline V gene encodes CDR1 SEHNR and CDR2 FQNEAQ (reference sequence). V lost 6 bases to trimming and J lost 0 bases; unmatched junction nucleotides: 5. As DNA, the CDR3 is TGTGCCAGCAGGCCTCGGGACAGCTCCTACGAGCAGTACTTC. It is translated as CASRPRDSSYEQYF.

The chain links TRBV19 to TRBJ2-3; possibly TRBD2 for D (5 bases). Between the trimmed V and J ends, which lost 7 bases and 3 bases, there was a span of 14 bases. The CDR3 has 14 residues. Germline V lookup: CDR1 LNHDA, CDR2 SQIVND (reference sequence). Here the CDR3 reads CASTEIGNTDTQYF. CDR3 coding DNA: TGTGCCAGTACCGAAATCGGGAATACAGATACGCAGTATTTT.

The chain couples TRBV27 to TRBJ2-1, with TRBD2 matching 7 bases. This CDR3 spans 16 amino acids. From germline, CDR1 is MNHEY and CDR2 SMNVEV (reference sequence). V was pared by 5 bases and J by 0 bases, with 7 bases of the junction left unmatched. The CDR3: CASSRRRDYSYNEQFF. CDR3 nucleotide sequence: TGTGCCAGCAGTCGACGCCGGGACTACTCCTACAATGAGCAGTTCTTC.